Given below is one T cell receptor (beta chain) in context. Antigen specificity is unknown. The source of the sample is a study of T cell responses to AZD1222 COVID-19 vaccine. Points from the study as a whole: When two AZD1222 doses had been given, Spike-specific TCR breadth and depth rose.

The CDR3 is 14 amino acids. Trimming took 7 bases from V and 3 from J, leaving 15 bases between them. Germline V lookup: CDR1 SNHLY, CDR2 FYNNEI. Only in-frame clones appear in the TCRdb table, and some are missing; sequencing was by immunoSEQ multiplex PCR. The table includes roughly 85,000 clones, 90% detected once. Sample: peripheral blood, taken 28 days after the second AZD1222 dose. This clonotype was obtained from an adult who received the AZD1222 COVID-19 vaccine. The chain has TRBV2 and TRBJ1-1; no firm D call. The CDR3 region has the DNA TGTGCCAGCAAAAGGGCCCCCGTAGACACTGAAGCTTTCTTT. It is translated as CASKRAPVDTEAFF.